These 14 T cell receptor beta chains came from one sample sequenced in a study of cytomegalovirus exposure and HLA in healthy donors listed by TCRdb under 2017. The library was generated by the immunoSEQ multiplex PCR assay. The multiplex PCR relied on a mix of 60 forward primers for TCR Vbeta segments and 13 reverse primers for TCR Jbeta segments. The clones in this table, taken by TCRdb from immuneACCESS, are in-frame only. Not every clone is retained; where verified, under half of the shortfall comes from an unresolved V gene, and the cause of the rest is unknown. The sample table records 100,000 or so clones; less than 65% of these occur just once. The top ten clonotypes cover about 5.4% of the sample. The material sequenced was PBMCs. These receptors all come from a woman aged 25 to 39 in good health and CMV-seropositive.

This clone has only a few counts. The gene calls are TRBV5-4 and TRBJ2-3, with TRBD2 matching 8 bases. CDR3 size: 15 residues. From germline, CDR1 is SGHNT and CDR2 YYREEE (reference sequence). V gave up 2 bases and J gave up 0 bases; unmatched junction bases: 2. DNA for the CDR3: TGTGCCAGCAGCTTTCGGGGGGGAAGCACAGATACGCAGTATTTT. Translation gives CASSFRGGSTDTQYF.

This clone has a single count. The chain joins TRBV5-6 to TRBJ2-2; tentatively, D is TRBD1 (6 bases). The CDR3 is 15 amino acids. Trimming took 4 bases from V and 4 from J, leaving 14 bases between them. CDR1 is SGHDT and CDR2 is YYEEEE in the germline V gene. The CDR3 coding sequence is TGTGCCAGCAGCCTGTACAGGGTGTTCACCGGGGAGCTGTTTTTT. Protein: CASSLYRVFTGELFF.

This clone was seen a single time. The V and J genes are TRBV6-1 and TRBJ1-1, with a possible D match to TRBD1 (5 bases). Germline V gene sequence: CDR1 MNHNS, CDR2 SASEGT. The CDR3 extends over 15 amino acids. V dropped 6 bases and J dropped 4 bases, with 18 bases sitting between them. The CDR3, as DNA: TGTGCCAGCAGGACCGTGGACGCAGGGATCACTGAAGCTTTCTTT. Its translation is CASRTVDAGITEAFF.

This clone has a handful of counts. The chain joins TRBV4-2 to TRBJ2-5; 10 nucleotides agree with TRBD2. Germline CDR1 and CDR2: LGHNA and YNFKEQ. V shed 1 base and J 13 bases; nucleotides not matched to a gene: 12. This CDR3 is 15 amino acids long. The CDR3 is CASSQVPFSGGTVYF. CDR3 nucleotide sequence: TGTGCCAGCAGCCAAGTCCCCTTTAGCGGGGGGACTGTGTACTTC.

J is TRBJ2-5 and V is TRBV2; a possible D gene is TRBD2 (6 bases). Trimming took off 3 bases at V and 4 bases at J, with 24 bases between the two ends. The germline V gene has CDR1 SNHLY and CDR2 FYNNEI. The CDR3 has 18 amino acids. Here the CDR3 DNA reads TGTGCCAGCAGTGATATACCTAGCGACTACCCCTGGGGAGAGACCCAGTACTTC. It encodes CASSDIPSDYPWGETQYF.

The J gene is TRBJ2-2, the V gene TRBV7-3; 8 bases line up with TRBD1. After removal of 6 bases from V and 5 bases from J, the junction contained 5 bases not matched to a gene. CDR1 SGHTA and CDR2 FQGTGA come from the germline V gene. The CDR3 extends over 14 amino acids. This CDR3 is CASSLTGGTGELFF. CDR3 nucleotides: TGTGCCAGCAGTCTCACAGGGGGAACCGGGGAGCTGTTTTTT. Complete variable domain (other parts from reference TRBV7-3 and TRBJ2-2): GAGVSQTPSNKVTEKGKYVELRCDPISGHTALYWYRQSLGQGPEFLIYFQGTGAADDSGLPNDRFFAVRPEGSVSTLKIQRTERGDSAVYLCASSLTGGTGELFFGEGSRLTVL.

This chain connects TRBV7-9 to TRBJ1-3; D remains unclear. The CDR3 runs 13 residues. Trimming took 1 base from V and 11 from J, leaving 12 bases between them. Germline lookup yields CDR1 SEHNR and CDR2 FQNEAQ (reference sequence). DNA for the CDR3: TGTGCCAGCAGCTTAGGGCCGGACTCTTCCATATATTTT. Protein product: CASSLGPDSSIYF.

The chain is built from TRBV7-3 and TRBJ1-6; 9 bases line up with TRBD1. The CDR3 contains 15 residues. The germline CDR1 and CDR2 sequences are SGHTA and FQGTGA. The V segment lost 5 bases and the J segment 10 bases; nucleotides outside the gene matches: 9. CDR3 sequence (DNA): TGTGCCAGCAGCCCCAGTGGACAGGGGAGCTCACCCCTCCACTTT. Translated, it gives CASSPSGQGSSPLHF.

The chain has TRBV10-3 and TRBJ1-1; D ambiguous. V lost 6 bases to trimming and J lost 2 bases, with 10 bases between them. Germline-derived CDR1 and CDR2 are ENHRY and SYGVKD. CDR3 size: 13 residues. CDR3 sequence reads: CAIRGRFNTEAFF. CDR3 nucleotides: TGTGCCATCAGAGGGAGGTTCAACACTGAAGCTTTCTTT.

A few counts support this clone. This chain joins TRBV28 and TRBJ1-2; TRBD1 might be the D (6 bases). Trimming took off 5 bases at V and 7 bases at J, with 14 bases between the two ends. Germline CDR1 MDHEN, CDR2 SYDVKM. This CDR3 region has 13 residues. CDR3 sequence: CASSEYRVRGYTF. The DNA of the CDR3 is TGTGCCAGCAGTGAATACAGGGTGCGTGGCTACACCTTC.

This clone showed up just a few times. The chain has TRBV10-1 and TRBJ1-1; TRBD1 matches 7 bases. CDR1 WNHNN and CDR2 SYGVQD come from the germline V gene (reference sequence). The CDR3 runs to 13 residues. J lost 4 bases, V lost 10 bases, and 9 bases had no gene match. CDR3 in DNA: TGCGCCACCTATGAGGGGGCTTGCACTGAAGCTTTCTTT. This encodes CATYEGACTEAFF.

V usage is TRBV18 and J usage is TRBJ2-3, with 8 nucleotides matching TRBD1. CDR1 and CDR2 from the germline V gene are KGHSH and LQKENI. The trim removed 4 bases at V and 0 bases at J, leaving 3 bases unmatched. CDR3 size: 15 residues. The CDR3 DNA follows: TGTGCCAGCTCACTCCGACAGGGGAGCACAGATACGCAGTATTTT. This sequence encodes CASSLRQGSTDTQYF.

J is TRBJ2-5 and V is TRBV7-2; possible D gene TRBD1, 6 bases. The V and J ends lost 1 base and 1 base respectively, with 7 bases between them. The V gene's germline CDR1 is SGHTA and CDR2 FQGNSA. The CDR3 length is 14 residues. Here the CDR3 reads CASSLGGGQETQYF. The CDR3 DNA reads as TGTGCCAGCAGCTTAGGAGGGGGCCAAGAGACCCAGTACTTC. The entire variable domain, with the rest obtained from reference TRBV7-2 and TRBJ2-5, is as follows: GAGVSQSPSNKVTEKGKDVELRCDPISGHTALYWYRQSLGQGLEFLIYFQGNSAPDKSGLPSDRFSAERTGGSVSTLTIQRTQQEDSAVYLCASSLGGGQETQYFGPGTRLLVL.

The chain joins TRBV7-8 to TRBJ1-1; 8 nucleotides agree with TRBD1. This CDR3 spans 14 amino acids. After removal of 5 bases from V and 8 bases from J, the junction contained 10 bases not matched to a gene. Germline loops: CDR1 SGHVS, CDR2 FQNEAQ. The CDR3 loop reads CASSLIRQGIEAFF. CDR3 nucleotide sequence: TGTGCCAGCAGCCTAATCCGACAGGGGATAGAAGCTTTCTTT. Together with reference TRBV7-8 and TRBJ1-1, the CDR3 gives the full variable domain: GAGVSQSPRYKVAKRGQDVALRCDPISGHVSLFWYQQALGQGPEFLTYFQNEAQLDKSGLPSDRFFAERPEGSVSTLKIQRTQQEDSAVYLCASSLIRQGIEAFFGQGTRLTVV.